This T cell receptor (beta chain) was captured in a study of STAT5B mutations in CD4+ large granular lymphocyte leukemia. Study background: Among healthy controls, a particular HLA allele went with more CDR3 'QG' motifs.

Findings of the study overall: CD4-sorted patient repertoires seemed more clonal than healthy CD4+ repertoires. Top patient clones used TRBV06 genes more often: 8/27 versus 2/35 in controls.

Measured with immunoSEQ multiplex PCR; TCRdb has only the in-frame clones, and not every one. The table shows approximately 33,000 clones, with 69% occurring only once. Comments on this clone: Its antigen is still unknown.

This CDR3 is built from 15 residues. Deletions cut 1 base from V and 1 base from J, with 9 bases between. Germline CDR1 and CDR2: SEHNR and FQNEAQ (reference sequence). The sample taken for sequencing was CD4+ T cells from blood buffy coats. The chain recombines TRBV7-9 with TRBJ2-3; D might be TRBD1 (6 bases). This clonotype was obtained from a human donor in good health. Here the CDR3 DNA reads TGTGCCAGCAGCTTAGTTGCAGGGGGCACAGATACGCAGTATTTT. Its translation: CASSLVAGGTDTQYF. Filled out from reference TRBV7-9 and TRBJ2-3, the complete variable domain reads DTGVSQNPRHKITKRGQNVTFRCDPISEHNRLYWYRQTLGQGPEFLTYFQNEAQLEKSRLLSDRFSAERPKGSFSTLEIQRTEQGDSAMYLCASSLVAGGTDTQYFGPGTRLTVL.